This T cell receptor (beta chain) is drawn from a study of T cell repertoires in cytomegalovirus infection. Background on the study: Public TCR beta signature analysis indicated the presence of both CMV infection and matching HLA type. Study-wide results and limits: CMV carriers having the relevant HLA were flagged by cumulative public TCR beta family frequency. Dominating the ex vivo response were TCR beta clonotypes that were CMV-specific and HLA-C-restricted.

This clonotype was observed a few times. Its antigen remains unknown. CDR3 length equals 10 residues. Germline V gene sequence: CDR1 SEHNR, CDR2 FQNEAQ (reference sequence). V dropped 5 bases and J dropped 11 bases, with 6 bases sitting between them. TCRdb reprocessed the reads with MiXCR, giving one entry per CDR3 protein. This table holds roughly 640,000 distinct CDR3 sequences, approximately 25% found once. The sample taken for sequencing was CD8+ T cells from PBMCs. The chain combines TRBV7-9 with TRBJ2-2; D is unresolved. The sequence was collected from a human donor in good health (CMV status not recorded). Some clones in this sample may be carry-over from other donors' samples. The CDR3 bases are TGTGCCAGCAGCCCGACCGAGCTGTTTTTT. Amino acid sequence: CASSPTELFF.